These 13 T cell receptor beta chains came from one sample sequenced in a study of graft-versus-host responses after intestinal transplantation. Antigens for these TCRs are unknown. TCRdb's copy holds only in-frame clones and misses some; the assay was immunoSEQ multiplex PCR. Of 95,000 to 110,000 clones in the sample, about 91% were seen once. This material consisted of unstimulated CD4+ T cells sorted from spleen or lymph node cells, taken before transplant. The receptors stem from a human donor who was the organ donor for an intestinal transplant.

This clone is medium-sized (0.01 to 0.1%) in the sample. The chain uses TRBV5-4 and TRBJ2-7, with 7 bases matching TRBD1. J gave up 0 bases and V 4 bases, and 4 bases lay outside the gene matches. Looked up from germline, CDR1 is SGHNT and CDR2 is YYREEE (reference sequence). The CDR3 is 14 amino acids. CDR3 amino acids: CASSRDSSSYEQYF. In DNA, the CDR3 is TGTGCCAGCAGCAGGGACAGCAGCTCCTACGAGCAGTACTTC.

The CDR3 DNA reads TGTGCCAGCTGCCGGCAGGGACAGGGCGATGAGCAGTTCTTC. Translation: CASCRQGQGDEQFF. The chain recombines TRBV18 with TRBJ2-1; 9 bases are shared with TRBD1. With 7 bases clipped from V and 8 bases from J, the junction kept 9 bases outside the gene matches. In germline, CDR1 is KGHSH, CDR2 LQKENI. The CDR3 has 14 residues.

V is TRBV15 and J is TRBJ1-1, with 7 bases that match TRBD1. Trimming cost V 6 bases and J 0 bases; bases outside gene matches: 16. The CDR3 is 18 residues long. Germline V CDR1 and CDR2: LNHNV, YYDKDF (reference sequence). CDR3 sequence (DNA): TGTGCCACCAGGGGACAGCGGCTTCGGTCAGCGGTGAACACTGAAGCTTTCTTT. It encodes CATRGQRLRSAVNTEAFF.

The chain carries TRBV6-1 and TRBJ2-1, with unresolved D. The CDR3 sequence is 15 residues long. Deletions cut 0 bases from V and 9 bases from J, with 15 bases between. Germline V gene lookup returns CDR1 MNHNS and CDR2 SASEGT. CDR3 DNA sequence: TGTGCCAGCAGTGAAGCGTACTACGACGCCAGTGAGCAGTTCTTC. This sequence encodes CASSEAYYDASEQFF.

The chain employs TRBV29-1 and TRBJ1-5; no firm D call. CDR3 size: 11 residues. V was clipped by 8 bases and J by 7 bases, with 12 bases between them. The germline V gene has CDR1 SQVTM and CDR2 ANQGSEA. The CDR3 loop reads CSNWVRQPQHF. The DNA for the CDR3 is TGCAGCAATTGGGTAAGGCAGCCCCAGCATTTT.

This clone was seen only once. The gene calls are TRBV5-1 and TRBJ2-2; D uncertain. The CDR3 sequence is 13 residues long. Germline CDR1 SGHRS, CDR2 YFSETQ. Trimming removed 2 bases at V and 6 bases at J, with 8 bases between. This CDR3 reads CASSFIDSGELFF. The CDR3 DNA is TGCGCCAGCAGCTTTATTGATTCCGGGGAGCTGTTTTTT.

V is TRBV29-1 and J is TRBJ2-5; TRBD1 aligns across 8 bases. Germline assignment: CDR1 SQVTM and CDR2 ANQGSEA. V was pared by 5 bases and J by 10 bases, with 12 bases of the junction left unmatched. This CDR3 region has 13 residues. CDR3 sequence reads: CSVTPGQAPSQYF. In nucleotides, the CDR3 is TGCAGCGTTACTCCGGGACAGGCCCCTAGCCAGTACTTC.

This chain links TRBV6-1 with TRBJ2-3, with TRBD2 matching 9 bases. V was pared by 5 bases and J by 3 bases, with 3 bases of the junction left unmatched. This CDR3 is 14 amino acids long. Germline-derived CDR1 and CDR2 are MNHNS and SASEGT. The CDR3 loop reads CASSRREGTDTQYF. Written as DNA, the CDR3 is TGTGCCAGCAGTAGGCGGGAGGGAACAGATACGCAGTATTTT.

The rearrangement links TRBV9 to TRBJ1-3; D is uncertain. The CDR3 extends over 12 amino acids. Germline lookup yields CDR1 SGDLS and CDR2 YYNGEE. V was pared by 5 bases and J by 7 bases, with 10 bases between. CDR3 in amino acids: CASSAYMNTIYF. CDR3 DNA: TGTGCCAGCAGTGCATACATGAACACCATATATTTT.

V and J are TRBV7-9 and TRBJ2-6; a weak D match, TRBD2 (6 bases). The V end lost 8 bases, the J end lost 0 bases, and 8 bases lay between the germline ends. This CDR3 comprises 14 residues. Germline V gene data show CDR1 as SEHNR and CDR2 as FQNEAQ (reference sequence). The CDR3: CASGGTSGANVLTF. CDR3 nucleotides: TGTGCCAGCGGGGGGACCTCTGGGGCCAACGTCCTGACTTTC.

The chain carries TRBV11-2 and TRBJ1-3, with no clear D. This CDR3 is built from 13 residues. V gave up 3 bases and J gave up 0 bases, with 3 bases separating them. The germline V gene has CDR1 SGHAT and CDR2 FQNNGV. The CDR3 nucleotides are TGTGCCAGCAGCTTCAGCTCTGGAAACACCATATATTTT. It yields the protein CASSFSSGNTIYF.

The chain recombines TRBV5-6 with TRBJ1-1, with a possible D match to TRBD1 (6 bases). This CDR3 contains 15 residues. Germline lookup yields CDR1 SGHDT and CDR2 YYEEEE. Trimming took off 0 bases at V and 1 base at J, with 10 bases between the two ends. The CDR3 here is CASSLAGTPNTEAFF. For the CDR3, the DNA is TGTGCCAGCAGCTTGGCCGGGACACCGAACACTGAAGCTTTCTTT.

This chain joins TRBV14 and TRBJ2-1; TRBD2 agrees at 7 bases. The CDR3 sequence is 16 residues long. Germline CDR1 is SGHDN and CDR2 is FVKESK. J lost 4 bases, V lost 2 bases, and 8 bases had no gene match. DNA of the CDR3: TGTGCCAGCAGCCAACCCCTAGCGGCAGGTTACAATGAGCAGTTCTTC. This translates into CASSQPLAAGYNEQFF.